This TCR beta chain is from a study of patients and donors after allogeneic stem cell transplantation. TCRdb re-called the RT-PCR reads through MiXCR, storing one row per CDR3 protein. Among tens of thousands of distinct CDR3 sequences listed, 45% to 50% were seen once. Trimming left V 3 bases short and J 1 base short, with 6 bases between. In germline, CDR1 is SEHNR, CDR2 FQNEAQ (reference sequence). This CDR3 has 13 amino acids. The sample consisted of blood, either unsorted or a sorted T cell fraction (not recorded which). V usage is TRBV7-9 and J usage is TRBJ1-1; D is unclear. The sequence derives from a human donor who was either an allogeneic HSCT recipient or a stem cell or donor lymphocyte infusion donor (not recorded which). It is not recorded whose cells these are; they may come from a transplant donor. CDR3 loop: CASSFTTNTEAFF. In DNA form, the CDR3 reads TGTGCCAGCAGCTTCACTACGAACACTGAAGCTTTCTTT. Using reference TRBV7-9 and TRBJ1-1 for the parts outside the CDR3, the full variable domain is DTGVSQNPRHKITKRGQNVTFRCDPISEHNRLYWYRQTLGQGPEFLTYFQNEAQLEKSRLLSDRFSAERPKGSFSTLEIQRTEQGDSAMYLCASSFTTNTEAFFGQGTRLTVV.